This passage covers 27 T cell receptor beta chains from one sample sequenced in a study of cytotoxic CD8 clonotypes in ibrutinib-treated CLL. Clones were sequenced by immunoSEQ multiplex PCR, and TCRdb holds only the in-frame ones, with some missing. The sample lists about 160,000 clones; approximately 80% were seen once. Sequenced here: PBMCs, sampled after 24 months of ibrutinib treatment. These receptors were collected from a human donor with chronic lymphocytic leukemia.

With respect to this clone: One junction end disagrees with the germline gene, perhaps due to a read error. This chain uses TRBV12-5 with TRBJ2-1; 7 nucleotides match TRBD2. This CDR3 is 13 amino acids long. In germline, CDR1 is LGHNT, CDR2 FRNRAP. The CDR3 bases are TGTGCTAGTGGCTTGGGGAGGGTGAATGAGCAGTTCTTC. Amino acid sequence: CASGLGRVNEQFF.

This sequence joins TRBV28 and TRBJ1-2; D is unresolved. V shed 5 bases and J shed 5 bases, with 18 bases lying between them. The CDR3 consists of 15 residues. Germline V gene sequence: CDR1 MDHEN, CDR2 SYDVKM. The CDR3: CASSPQAPGIYGYTF. Written as DNA, the CDR3 is TGTGCCAGCAGTCCCCAAGCCCCAGGCATATATGGCTACACCTTC.

The chain has TRBV18 and TRBJ2-7; D remains unclear. The CDR3 is 13 amino acids. CDR1 and CDR2 from the germline V gene are KGHSH and LQKENI. The V and J ends lost 3 bases and 4 bases respectively, with 10 bases between them. The CDR3 nucleotides read TGTGCCAGCTCACCTACGGTCGGGTACGAGCAGTACTTC. This sequence encodes CASSPTVGYEQYF.

CDR3 coding DNA: TGTGCCTGGAGCATCGGGACTTATTCCGAGCAGTACTTC. Its protein product is CAWSIGTYSEQYF. This chain links TRBV30 with TRBJ2-7, with D maybe TRBD2 (6 bases). The CDR3 totals 13 residues. Looked up from germline, CDR1 is GTSNPN and CDR2 is SVGIG (reference sequence). The ends were cut back, 3 bases at V and 6 bases at J, with 15 bases in the middle.

This chain links TRBV7-3 with TRBJ1-5, with a weak D call TRBD1 (5 bases). Trimming removed 6 bases from V and 0 bases from J, with 9 bases in between. The CDR3 runs 14 residues. CDR1 SGHTA and CDR2 FQGTGA come from the germline V gene. Written as DNA, the CDR3 is TGTGCCAGCAGGAAAACAGGTAGCAATCAGCCCCAGCATTTT. Amino acids: CASRKTGSNQPQHF.

This chain connects TRBV7-2 to TRBJ2-5; 9 bases map to TRBD1. V gave up 6 bases and J gave up 3 bases; unmatched junction bases: 8. This CDR3 region has 15 residues. Germline lookup yields CDR1 SGHTA and CDR2 FQGNSA. The CDR3 region has the DNA TGTGCCAGCAGACGTCCGGGACAGGGAAAAGAGACCCAGTACTTC. This sequence encodes CASRRPGQGKETQYF. The entire variable domain, with the rest obtained from reference TRBV7-2 and TRBJ2-5, is as follows: GAGVSQSPSNKVTEKGKDVELRCDPISGHTALYWYRQSLGQGLEFLIYFQGNSAPDKSGLPSDRFSAERTGGSVSTLTIQRTQQEDSAVYLCASRRPGQGKETQYFGPGTRLLVL.

The rearrangement uses TRBV19 and TRBJ1-6; no clear D gene. This CDR3 spans 14 amino acids. V was trimmed by 0 bases and J by 7 bases, leaving 7 bases between them. Germline V gives CDR1 LNHDA, CDR2 SQIVND (reference sequence). The CDR3 here is CASSIDPGNSPLHF. CDR3 in DNA: TGTGCCAGTAGTATAGATCCTGGGAATTCACCCCTCCACTTT.

This clone appeared a single time. The chain combines TRBV7-9 with TRBJ2-1; no firm D call. V was shortened by 1 base and J by 0 bases, with 19 bases between the two germline ends. Germline values: CDR1 SEHNR, CDR2 FQNEAQ (reference sequence). The length of the CDR3 is 19 residues. CDR3 residues: CASSLVLHSGVSSYNEQFF. CDR3 nucleotide sequence: TGTGCCAGCAGCTTAGTTTTGCACAGTGGGGTTTCCTCCTACAATGAGCAGTTCTTC.

The CDR3 here is CASTLTGVRNQPQHF. The CDR3 DNA follows: TGTGCCAGCACCTTGACAGGGGTCCGCAATCAGCCCCAGCATTTT. V usage is TRBV2 and J usage is TRBJ1-5; 8 bases line up with TRBD1. The CDR3 contains 15 residues. V lost 7 bases and J lost 2; bases outside the gene matches: 7. Germline V lookup: CDR1 SNHLY, CDR2 FYNNEI. The complete variable domain, with remaining parts taken from reference TRBV2 and TRBJ1-5, reads EPEVTQTPSHQVTQMGQEVILRCVPISNHLYFYWYRQILGQKVEFLVSFYNNEISEKSEIFDDQFSVERPDGSNFTLKIRSTKLEDSAMYFCASTLTGVRNQPQHFGDGTRLSIL.

The gene calls are TRBV5-1 and TRBJ2-7; 9 bases are shared with TRBD1. V lost 9 bases to trimming and J lost 2 bases; unmatched junction nucleotides: 9. Germline values: CDR1 SGHRS, CDR2 YFSETQ. The CDR3 covers 14 residues. The CDR3 sequence is CATWIGTGTYEQYF. The CDR3 coding sequence is TGCGCCACCTGGATCGGGACAGGGACCTACGAGCAGTACTTC.

The V gene is TRBV5-1, the J gene TRBJ2-7; no definite D call. The germline CDR1 and CDR2 sequences are SGHRS and YFSETQ. The V end was cut by 0 bases, the J end by 12 bases, with 13 bases between. The CDR3 sequence is 12 residues long. CDR3 nucleotide sequence: TGCGCCAGCAGCTTGGAGGGCCCTCGATGGTACTTC. As protein: CASSLEGPRWYF.

The chain combines TRBV9 with TRBJ1-6; D is uncertain. Deletions cut 0 bases from V and 0 bases from J, with 4 bases between. CDR3 length: 15 residues. Germline V gives CDR1 SGDLS, CDR2 YYNGEE. The CDR3 region has the DNA TGTGCCAGCAGCGTAGGAACCTCCTATAATTCACCCCTCCACTTT. This encodes CASSVGTSYNSPLHF.

The chain uses TRBV19 and TRBJ2-7; D is possibly TRBD1 (6 bases). Germline CDR1 and CDR2: LNHDA and SQIVND (reference sequence). Trimming left V 10 bases short and J 0 bases short, with 13 bases between. This CDR3 is built from 13 residues. DNA for the CDR3: TGTGCCACCGGGACATTAAGCTCCTACGAGCAGTACTTC. It specifies CATGTLSSYEQYF.

The chain combines TRBV30 with TRBJ1-2; 7 bases are shared with TRBD1. There are 15 residues in the CDR3. With V trimmed by 5 bases and J by 5 bases, 14 bases remained unmatched. CDR1 is GTSNPN, CDR2 SVGIG, per germline (reference sequence). The DNA of the CDR3 is TGTGCCTGGCTAGGGGGCAGGGCTCTTAGGTATGGCTACACCTTC. It is translated as CAWLGGRALRYGYTF.

V is TRBV7-2 and J is TRBJ1-1; 9 nucleotides match TRBD1. The CDR3 has 15 amino acids. Germline V gene sequence: CDR1 SGHTA, CDR2 FQGNSA. Trimming removed 6 bases from V and 0 bases from J; junction bases left unmatched: 5. The CDR3, as DNA: TGTGCCAGCAGTGCACAGGGGGCCCTGAACACTGAAGCTTTCTTT. Encoded protein: CASSAQGALNTEAFF.

This clone occurred a few times. The CDR3 bases are TGTGCCAGCAGCTCGTGGGCCGGGGGGGGCAATCAGCCCCAGCATTTT. This translates into CASSSWAGGGNQPQHF. J is TRBJ1-5 and V is TRBV5-8; a possible D gene is TRBD1 (5 bases). Trimming shortened V by 3 bases and J by 2 bases, and 15 bases separated the two germline ends. Looked up from germline, CDR1 is SGHTS and CDR2 is YDEGEE. This CDR3 region has 16 residues.

The chain links TRBV4-2 to TRBJ2-1; the match to TRBD1 covers 8 bases. The CDR3 runs 17 residues. The trim removed 0 bases at V and 0 bases at J, leaving 4 bases unmatched. CDR1 is LGHNA, CDR2 YNFKEQ, per germline. DNA for the CDR3: TGTGCCAGCAGCCAAGATCGGACAGGGAGCTCCTACAATGAGCAGTTCTTC. This codes for CASSQDRTGSSYNEQFF.

The gene calls are TRBV5-1 and TRBJ2-2; D may be TRBD2 (5 bases). V gave up 4 bases and J gave up 6 bases, with 10 bases separating them. The CDR3 extends over 13 amino acids. Germline CDR1 and CDR2: SGHRS and YFSETQ. In DNA, the CDR3 is TGCGCCAGCAGCCAACGGAGGTCCGGGGAGCTGTTTTTT. Its translation is CASSQRRSGELFF. Based on the CDR3 plus reference TRBV5-1 and TRBJ2-2, the full variable domain is KAGVTQTPRYLIKTRGQQVTLSCSPISGHRSVSWYQQTPGQGLQFLFEYFSETQRNKGNFPGRFSGRQFSNSRSEMNVSTLELGDSALYLCASSQRRSGELFFGEGSRLTVL.

The chain joins TRBV25-1 to TRBJ2-5; no definite D call. This CDR3 has 11 amino acids. In germline, CDR1 is MGHDK, CDR2 SYGVNS. With 5 bases removed from V and 5 bases from J, the gap between germline ends came to 6 bases. The CDR3 sequence is CASSRSETQYF. The CDR3, as DNA: TGTGCCAGCAGTAGGTCCGAGACCCAGTACTTC. Together with reference TRBV25-1 and TRBJ2-5, the CDR3 gives the full variable domain: EADIYQTPRYLVIGTGKKITLECSQTMGHDKMYWYQQDPGMELHLIHYSYGVNSTEKGDLSSESTVSRIRTEHFPLTLESARPSHTSQYLCASSRSETQYFGPGTRLLVL.

The chain employs TRBV5-4 and TRBJ2-7; D is unresolved. There are 14 residues in the CDR3. CDR1 is SGHNT, CDR2 YYREEE, per germline (reference sequence). Trimming took 1 base from V and 2 from J, leaving 10 bases between them. The CDR3 loop reads CASSLIGCAYEQYF. DNA of the CDR3: TGTGCCAGCAGCTTGATAGGGTGCGCCTACGAGCAGTACTTC.

The V and J genes are TRBV4-2 and TRBJ2-7, with 8 bases identical to TRBD2. This CDR3 comprises 13 residues. The trim removed 8 bases at V and 7 bases at J, leaving 10 bases unmatched. The V gene's germline CDR1 is LGHNA and CDR2 YNFKEQ. The CDR3 protein is CASARERGREQYF. The CDR3 region has the DNA TGTGCCAGCGCCCGGGAGCGGGGGCGGGAGCAGTACTTC.

The J gene is TRBJ1-2, the V gene TRBV6-5, with D maybe TRBD1 (6 bases). Germline CDR1 MNHEY, CDR2 SVGAGI. The CDR3 has 14 residues. Trimming removed 6 bases from V and 7 bases from J, with 18 bases in between. The CDR3 protein is CASRETGLVGGYTF. The CDR3 coding sequence is TGTGCCAGCAGAGAAACAGGGTTGGTGGGTGGCTACACCTTC.

Written as DNA, the CDR3 is TGTGCCAGCAGTCCCGACAGGGTCAATGAAAAACTGTTTTTT. Its protein is CASSPDRVNEKLFF. The rearrangement joins TRBV6-1 to TRBJ1-4; 7 bases fit TRBD1. From germline, CDR1 is MNHNS and CDR2 SASEGT. CDR3 length: 14 residues. The trim removed 5 bases at V and 5 bases at J, leaving 5 bases unmatched.

The rearrangement joins TRBV6-5 to TRBJ2-7; D not resolved. The CDR3 covers 10 residues. The germline V gene has CDR1 MNHEY and CDR2 SVGAGI. V gave up 6 bases and J gave up 4 bases, with 4 bases separating them. The CDR3 protein is CASRHYEQYF. Written as DNA, the CDR3 is TGTGCCAGCAGGCATTACGAGCAGTACTTC.

The chain couples TRBV9 to TRBJ2-7, with TRBD1 matching 11 bases. Trimming removed 3 bases from V and 2 bases from J; junction bases left unmatched: 4. Germline values: CDR1 SGDLS, CDR2 YYNGEE. This CDR3 comprises 15 residues. CDR3 amino acids: CASSEGTGGAYEQYF. The CDR3 nucleotides are TGTGCCAGCAGCGAAGGGACAGGGGGGGCCTACGAGCAGTACTTC. Based on the CDR3 plus reference TRBV9 and TRBJ2-7, the full variable domain is DSGVTQTPKHLITATGQRVTLRCSPRSGDLSVYWYQQSLDQGLQFLIQYYNGEERAKGNILERFSAQQFPDLHSELNLSSLELGDSALYFCASSEGTGGAYEQYFGPGTRLTVT.

The chain has TRBV9 and TRBJ1-4; D not resolved. Germline values: CDR1 SGDLS, CDR2 YYNGEE. There are 13 residues in the CDR3. V dropped 4 bases and J dropped 3 bases, with 7 bases sitting between them. The CDR3 DNA follows: TGTGCCAGCAGCCCCTCTCCTAATGAAAAACTGTTTTTT. Amino acid sequence: CASSPSPNEKLFF. Together with reference TRBV9 and TRBJ1-4, the CDR3 gives the full variable domain: DSGVTQTPKHLITATGQRVTLRCSPRSGDLSVYWYQQSLDQGLQFLIQYYNGEERAKGNILERFSAQQFPDLHSELNLSSLELGDSALYFCASSPSPNEKLFFGSGTQLSVL.

The chain combines TRBV9 with TRBJ2-7; D may be TRBD2 (6 bases). V was clipped by 4 bases and J by 8 bases, with 22 bases between them. The CDR3 runs to 15 residues. In germline, CDR1 is SGDLS, CDR2 YYNGEE. CDR3 amino acids: CASSPDGGRAVKQYF. The CDR3 DNA reads as TGTGCCAGCAGCCCCGACGGGGGAAGGGCGGTAAAGCAGTACTTC.